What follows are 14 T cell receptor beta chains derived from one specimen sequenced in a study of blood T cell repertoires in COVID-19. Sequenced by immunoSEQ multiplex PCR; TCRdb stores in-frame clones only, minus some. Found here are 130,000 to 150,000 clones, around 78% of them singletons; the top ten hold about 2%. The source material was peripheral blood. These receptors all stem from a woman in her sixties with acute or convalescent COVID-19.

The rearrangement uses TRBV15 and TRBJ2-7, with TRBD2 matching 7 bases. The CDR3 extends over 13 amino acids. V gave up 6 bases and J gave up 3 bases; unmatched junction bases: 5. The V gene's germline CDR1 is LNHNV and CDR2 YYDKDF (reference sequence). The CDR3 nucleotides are TGTGCCACCAGTCGGGAGGCAAACTACGAGCAGTACTTC. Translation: CATSREANYEQYF.

The CDR3 DNA follows: TGTGCCAGCAGTCGAGGCCCTCAGACACCCCTCCACTTT. Protein: CASSRGPQTPLHF. The chain couples TRBV2 to TRBJ1-6; D is unresolved. V lost 5 bases, J lost 11 bases, and 13 bases lay in between. There are 13 residues in the CDR3. Germline CDR1 SNHLY, CDR2 FYNNEI.

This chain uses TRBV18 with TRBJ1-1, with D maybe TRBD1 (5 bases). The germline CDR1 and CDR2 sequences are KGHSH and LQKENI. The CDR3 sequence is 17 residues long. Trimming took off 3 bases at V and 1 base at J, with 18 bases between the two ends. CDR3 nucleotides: TGTGCCAGCTCACCGTTCCGGGTCGGACATAGGAACACTGAAGCTTTCTTT. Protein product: CASSPFRVGHRNTEAFF.

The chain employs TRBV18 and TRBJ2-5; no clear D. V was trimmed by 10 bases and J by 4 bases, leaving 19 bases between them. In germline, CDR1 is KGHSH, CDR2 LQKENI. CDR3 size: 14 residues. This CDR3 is CATTQSLSGETQYF. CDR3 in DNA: TGTGCCACCACTCAGTCCCTGTCGGGAGAGACCCAGTACTTC.

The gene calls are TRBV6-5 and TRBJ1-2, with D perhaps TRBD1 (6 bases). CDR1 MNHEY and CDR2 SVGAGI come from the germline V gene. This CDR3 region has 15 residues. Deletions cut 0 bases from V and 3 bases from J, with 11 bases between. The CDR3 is CASSYSEGDYYGYTF. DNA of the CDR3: TGTGCCAGCAGTTACTCTGAGGGGGATTACTATGGCTACACCTTC.

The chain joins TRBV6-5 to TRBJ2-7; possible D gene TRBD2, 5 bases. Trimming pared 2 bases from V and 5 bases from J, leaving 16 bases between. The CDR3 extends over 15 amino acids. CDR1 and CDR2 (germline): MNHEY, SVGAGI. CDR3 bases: TGTGCCAGCAGTTACGGAACTAGTGGTTCCAACGAGCAGTACTTC. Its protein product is CASSYGTSGSNEQYF.

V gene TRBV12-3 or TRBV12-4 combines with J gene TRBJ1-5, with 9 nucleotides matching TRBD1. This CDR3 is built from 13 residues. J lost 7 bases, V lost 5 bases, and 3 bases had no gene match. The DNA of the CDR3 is TGTGCCAGCAGTCTGACAGGGGGGCAGCCCCAGCATTTT. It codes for CASSLTGGQPQHF.

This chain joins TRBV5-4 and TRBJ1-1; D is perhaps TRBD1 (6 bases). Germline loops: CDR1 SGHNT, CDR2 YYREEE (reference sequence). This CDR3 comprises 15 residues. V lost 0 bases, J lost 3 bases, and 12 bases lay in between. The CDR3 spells CASSLAAGVDTEAFF. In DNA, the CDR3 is TGTGCCAGCAGCTTGGCGGCAGGGGTGGACACTGAAGCTTTCTTT.

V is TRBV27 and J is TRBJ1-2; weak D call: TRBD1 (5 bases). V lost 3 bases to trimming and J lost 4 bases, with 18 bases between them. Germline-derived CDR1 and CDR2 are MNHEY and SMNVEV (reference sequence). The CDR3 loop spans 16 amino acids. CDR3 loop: CASSLGHTKLGYGYTF. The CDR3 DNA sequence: TGTGCCAGCAGTTTGGGGCATACAAAACTCGGCTATGGCTACACCTTC.

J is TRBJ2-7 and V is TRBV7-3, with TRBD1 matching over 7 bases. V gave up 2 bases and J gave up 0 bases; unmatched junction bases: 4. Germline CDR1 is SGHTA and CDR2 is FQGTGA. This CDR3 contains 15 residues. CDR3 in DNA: TGTGCCAGCAGCTTACACAGGGGAAGCTCCTACGAGCAGTACTTC. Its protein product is CASSLHRGSSYEQYF.

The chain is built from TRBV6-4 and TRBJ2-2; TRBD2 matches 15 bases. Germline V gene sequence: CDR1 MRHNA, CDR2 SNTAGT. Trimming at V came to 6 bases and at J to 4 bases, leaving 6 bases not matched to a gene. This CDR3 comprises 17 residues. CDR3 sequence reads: CASRGLAGGPSTGELFF. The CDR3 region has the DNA TGTGCCAGCAGAGGACTAGCGGGAGGGCCTAGCACCGGGGAGCTGTTTTTT.

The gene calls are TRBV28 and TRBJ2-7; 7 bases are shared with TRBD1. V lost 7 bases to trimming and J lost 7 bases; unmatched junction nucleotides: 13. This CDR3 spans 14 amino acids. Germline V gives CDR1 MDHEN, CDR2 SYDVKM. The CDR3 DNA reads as TGTGCCAGCACCACCGGGACAGCCCCATGGGAGCAGTACTTC. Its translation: CASTTGTAPWEQYF.

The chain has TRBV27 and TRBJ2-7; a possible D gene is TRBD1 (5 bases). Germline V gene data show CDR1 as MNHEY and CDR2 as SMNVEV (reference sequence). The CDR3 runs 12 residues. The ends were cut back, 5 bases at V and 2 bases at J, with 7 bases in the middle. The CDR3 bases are TGTGCCAGCAGTAGACAGCCCTACGAGCAGTACTTC. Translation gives CASSRQPYEQYF.

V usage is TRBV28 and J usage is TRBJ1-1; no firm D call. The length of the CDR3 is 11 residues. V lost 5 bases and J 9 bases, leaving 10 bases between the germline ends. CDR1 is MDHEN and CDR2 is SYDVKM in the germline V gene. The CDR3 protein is CASSGLDKAFF. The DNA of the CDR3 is TGTGCCAGCAGTGGACTAGATAAAGCTTTCTTT.